This TCR beta chain was identified in a study of T cells in localized non-small cell lung cancer (dated by TCRdb to 2018 to 2020). Regarding the complete study: The study analyzed T cell repertoires of under 250 early-stage NSCLC patients, comparing tumors and uninvolved tumor-adjacent lungs. All 220 or so NSCLC patients in the cohort were treatment-naive and had localized lung tumors that were resected. NSCLC patients had a mean age of around 61 years, and around 130 were male and about a hundred female. Beyond this particular receptor, the publication reports: The highest T cell clonality was observed in uninvolved tumor-adjacent lung, where clonality exceeded that of tumor, suggesting that antigenic responses were more focused in uninvolved tumor-adjacent lung. Higher blood T cell density associated with longer overall survival, while higher adjacent-lung clonality associated with shorter survival. Of the top 100 tumor clones, a median of roughly 60 were detected in paired uninvolved adjacent lung; approximately 28 were also among that lung's top 100. Because multi-region sequencing of the tumors was not done, intratumor heterogeneity could not be ruled out. Because the study design was exploratory, TCR variables were selected using unadjusted p-values without false-discovery rate correction.

At diagnosis, peripheral blood, uninvolved tumor-adjacent lung and tumor were collected and were preserved as a mix of fresh-frozen and FFPE material. For TCR repertoire profiling, the blood samples were analyzed as peripheral blood mononuclear cells. Worth noting for this clone: What antigen it recognizes has not been identified. Base qualities are not provided; no much larger clone lies one nucleotide away.

TCR beta CDR3 regions were sequenced from DNA using the immunoSEQ Assay. As for the authors' bioinformatics: To compute T cell density, TCR beta template counts were normalized to usable DNA, which was estimated by amplifying housekeeping genes. The preseqR package was used to estimate richness by extrapolating to 400,000 templates for PBMC samples and to 120,000 templates for tissue samples. Clonality was taken to be one minus Pielou's evenness. Differential abundance testing on productive amino-acid clonotypes, with a minimum total count of 5 and an alpha of 0.1, was used to identify tissue-enriched TCRs. The Jaccard Index and the Morisita Overlap Index were used to measure how much the repertoires overlapped between compartments. GLIPH clustered TCR beta CDR3s with public tetramer-defined viral CDR3s; viral motifs required at least three viral sequences plus V-gene enrichment. TCRdb retrieved this table from immuneACCESS and kept in-frame rearrangements only. Not all clones are present; in checked studies, unresolved V genes account for under half, and no reason is known for the remainder. Clonal size and the V and J genes are those of that table, whereas D and trimming came from the DNA. This sample has about 59,000 clones in its table, and roughly 90% of those were observed once. The leading ten clones occupy approximately 22% of the sample.

From the cysteine up to the phenylalanine, the CDR3 has a length of 14 residues. This entry keeps only the CDR3 DNA: 42 bases, framed from base 1. From the germline V gene, CDR1 is SGHNT and CDR2 is YENEEA. From V the trimming removes 6 bases and from J it removes 8 bases, while the gene matches leave 10 bases of the junction unaccounted for. The rearrangement joined TRBV11-3 to TRBJ2-3, with 8 junctional bases fitting TRBD2. Sequencing was performed on peripheral blood, taken before any cancer treatment. The TCR comes from a man aged 40 to 70 with stage I squamous cell lung carcinoma. Here the CDR3 is given as CASSAGTRAVTQYF. The sequenced DNA is TGTGCCAGCAGTGCCGGGACTAGGGCAGTTACGCAGTATTTT.